Listed here are 24 T cell receptor beta chains from one sample, sequenced in a study of read filtering for tumor transcriptome and immune sequencing. The library was built from about 400 ng RNA with molecular barcoded adaptors for alpha/delta and beta/gamma chains. Via MiXCR, TCRdb re-called the reads, giving one row per CDR3 protein. Here the sample spans about 58,000 distinct CDR3 sequences, 12% being singletons. Sequenced sample: a population of CD138-negative cells sorted from bone marrow. The receptors originated from a donor at least 40 years old with multiple myeloma.

About this clonotype: Just one base apart from a much larger clone, this may be a read error. J is TRBJ2-3 and V is TRBV19; 12 bases agree with TRBD2. V dropped 2 bases and J dropped 0; count of bases not matched to a gene: 9. Germline CDR1 LNHDA, CDR2 SQIVND (reference sequence). The CDR3 extends over 19 amino acids. The CDR3 DNA is TGTGCCAGTAGTATACGACTAGCGGGGGTGTTAACTAGCACAGATACGCAGTATTTT. This sequence encodes CASSIRLAGVLTSTDTQYF.

This clonotype was detected ten times or more. This chain uses TRBV12-5 with TRBJ1-2, with 7 bases that match TRBD1. The length of the CDR3 is 13 residues. V lost 3 bases and J lost 7; bases outside the gene matches: 5. Germline-derived CDR1 and CDR2 are LGHNT and FRNRAP. The CDR3 sequence: CASGLGGVRGYTF. Written as DNA, the CDR3 is TGTGCTAGTGGTTTAGGGGGCGTTCGTGGCTACACCTTC.

J is TRBJ2-1 and V is TRBV5-1; 11 bases map to TRBD2. Germline V gives CDR1 SGHRS, CDR2 YFSETQ. Trimming took 0 bases from V and 7 from J; bases not matched to a gene: 6. The CDR3 contains 16 residues. CDR3 nucleotides: TGCGCCAGCAGCTTGGGGAATCTAGCGGGAGGTAATGAGCAGTTCTTC. Residues: CASSLGNLAGGNEQFF.

This clonotype has a count of ten or more. V and J are TRBV12-2 and TRBJ2-7; whether TRBD2, the table's D call, matches the DNA was not checked. TRBV12-2 constitutes a pseudogene. CDR3 length: 15 residues. CDR3 in DNA: TGTGCAAGTCGCTTAAATAGGCTAGAATCCTACGAGCAGTACTTC. Its translation is CASRLNRLESYEQYF.

A note on this clonotype: A far bigger clonotype differs at one base, so this is likely a read error. The rearrangement joins TRBV3-2 to TRBJ2-7. TRBV3-2 is designated a pseudogene. CDR3 length: 12 residues. The CDR3 loop reads CASSQEDYERYF. Written as DNA, the CDR3 is TGTGCCAGCAGCCAAGAGGACTACGAGCGGTACTTC.

As for this clonotype: Given a much more abundant clone one base away, this may be a read error. The chain combines TRBV12-3 or TRBV12-4 with TRBJ2-2, with 8 bases fitting TRBD1. The CDR3 has 14 amino acids. J gave up 4 bases and V 6 bases, and 4 bases lay outside the gene matches. The CDR3 here is CASRRTGGTGELFF. DNA of the CDR3: TGTGCCAGCAGAAGAACAGGGGGCACCGGGGAGCTGTTTTTT.

This clonotype showed up many times. This chain joins TRBV20-1 and TRBJ1-4; a possible D gene is TRBD1 (5 bases). CDR1 is DFQATT and CDR2 is SNEGSKA in the germline V gene (reference sequence). V was clipped by 2 bases and J by 8 bases, with 12 bases between them. CDR3 size: 13 residues. CDR3 sequence: CSARQGQEEKLFF. The CDR3 DNA reads as TGCAGTGCTAGACAGGGTCAGGAGGAAAAACTGTTTTTT.

Concerning this clonotype itself: This may stem from a read error, because a much larger clone lies one nucleotide away. This chain connects TRBV14 to TRBJ1-2; D possibly corresponds to TRBD1 (6 bases). Germline V gene sequence: CDR1 SGHDN, CDR2 FVKESK. Trimming stripped 4 bases from V and 5 bases from J, with 14 bases between. This CDR3 comprises 14 residues. The DNA of the CDR3 is TGTGCCAGCAGCCGATTCAGGGGCCTATATGGCTACACCTTC. It yields the protein CASSRFRGLYGYTF. Based on the CDR3 plus reference TRBV14 and TRBJ1-2, the full variable domain is EAGVTQFPSHSVIEKGQTVTLRCDPISGHDNLYWYRRVMGKEIKFLLHFVKESKQDESGMPNNRFLAERTGGTYSTLKVQPAELEDSGVYFCASSRFRGLYGYTFGSGTRLTVV.

Worth noting for this clonotype: Compared with germline, one end of the junction differs, possibly owing to a read error. The chain recombines TRBV11-3 with TRBJ2-3; 10 bases line up with TRBD1. This CDR3 region has 14 residues. Germline lookup yields CDR1 SGHNT and CDR2 YENEEA. The DNA for the CDR3 is TGTGCCAGCAGCTGGGACAGGGGAAAAGATATGCAGTATTTT. It codes for CASSWDRGKDMQYF.

This clonotype was observed many times. J is TRBJ2-1 and V is TRBV4-1; D is unclear. V was trimmed by 0 bases and J by 3 bases, leaving 15 bases between them. The CDR3 has 17 amino acids. From germline, CDR1 is MGHRA and CDR2 YSYEKL. The CDR3 DNA reads as TGCGCCAGCAGCCAAGATATGTGGCAGAGTATCTACAATGAGCAGTTCTTC. This gives the protein CASSQDMWQSIYNEQFF.

This clonotype was seen many times. This chain links TRBV7-3 with TRBJ1-6, with D uncertain. There are 14 residues in the CDR3. Germline lookup yields CDR1 SGHTA and CDR2 FQGTGA. Trimming stripped 1 base from V and 9 bases from J, with 10 bases between. In nucleotides, the CDR3 is TGTGCCAGCAGCTTAAAACGGCAGTTTTCACCCCTCCACTTT. Translating it yields CASSLKRQFSPLHF.

This clonotype was counted ten times or more. V and J are TRBV5-6 and TRBJ2-7; D not resolved. There are 15 residues in the CDR3. The ends were cut back, 4 bases at V and 4 bases at J, with 18 bases in the middle. The V gene's germline CDR1 is SGHDT and CDR2 YYEEEE. CDR3 region: CASSPLGPHGYEQYF. The CDR3 nucleotides read TGTGCCAGCAGCCCCCTCGGGCCTCATGGGTACGAGCAGTACTTC.

This clonotype was counted between two and nine times. The germline gene is not matched at one end of the junction; a read error may be the cause. The rearrangement joins TRBV9 to TRBJ1-2; TRBD1 agrees at 7 bases. Germline V gives CDR1 SGDLS, CDR2 YYNGEE. This CDR3 is built from 15 residues. The CDR3: CASSGRDSINYGHTF. The DNA of the CDR3 is TGTGCCAGCAGCGGACGGGACAGTATTAACTATGGCCACACCTTC.

This clonotype was recorded at least ten times. The chain uses TRBV5-4 and TRBJ1-6; 12 bases match TRBD1. Germline V gene sequence: CDR1 SGHNT, CDR2 YYREEE (reference sequence). This CDR3 contains 16 residues. The V and J ends lost 3 bases and 9 bases, in that order; junction bases with no gene match: 7. The CDR3 sequence is CASSSGQGATFSPLHF. In DNA form, the CDR3 reads TGTGCCAGCAGCTCGGGACAGGGGGCAACATTTTCACCCCTCCACTTT.

The chain is built from TRBV19 and TRBJ1-1; tentatively, D is TRBD1 (5 bases). CDR1 is LNHDA, CDR2 SQIVND, per germline (reference sequence). This CDR3 is built from 16 residues. The V and J ends lost 5 bases and 0 bases respectively, with 16 bases between them. The CDR3 DNA reads TGTGCCAGTAGTCCCGGGACGGGCGGGGTGAACACTGAAGCTTTCTTT. It codes for CASSPGTGGVNTEAFF.

In this sample, this clonotype turned up many times. The chain couples TRBV7-9 to TRBJ1-1; D remains unclear. Per the germline V gene, CDR1 is SEHNR and CDR2 is FQNEAQ (reference sequence). Trimming removed 2 bases from V and 1 base from J, with 8 bases in between. The CDR3 is 14 amino acids. CDR3 sequence: CASSLRRANTEAFF. The CDR3 nucleotides read TGTGCCAGCAGCTTAAGAAGGGCGAACACTGAAGCTTTCTTT.

This clonotype was recorded at least ten times. This sequence joins TRBV29-1 and TRBJ2-5; maybe TRBD1 (5 bases). Trimming stripped 2 bases from V and 4 bases from J, with 8 bases between. Per the germline V gene, CDR1 is SQVTM and CDR2 is ANQGSEA. This CDR3 has 12 amino acids. CDR3: CSVEQGAETQYF. Here the CDR3 DNA reads TGCAGCGTTGAACAGGGCGCAGAGACCCAGTACTTC.

This clonotype was detected ten times or more. This chain uses TRBV18 with TRBJ1-5; D perhaps matches TRBD1 (5 bases). The germline V gene has CDR1 KGHSH and CDR2 LQKENI. The V gene lost 6 bases and the J gene lost 0 bases, with 12 bases spanning the gap. This CDR3 is 15 amino acids long. The CDR3: CASSTGGYSNQPQHF. DNA of the CDR3: TGTGCCAGCTCCACAGGCGGTTATAGCAATCAGCCCCAGCATTTT.

This clonotype has at least ten counts. The V call is TRBV2, the J call TRBJ2-2; 8 bases line up with TRBD2. The CDR3 length is 16 residues. The germline V gene encodes CDR1 SNHLY and CDR2 FYNNEI. The V and J ends lost 6 bases and 5 bases, in that order; junction bases with no gene match: 11. CDR3 sequence: CASRSSGGSLTGELFF. The CDR3 coding sequence is TGTGCCAGCAGGTCCAGCGGGGGATCCCTTACCGGGGAGCTGTTTTTT. Combining the CDR3 with reference TRBV2 and TRBJ2-2 gives the whole variable domain EPEVTQTPSHQVTQMGQEVILRCVPISNHLYFYWYRQILGQKVEFLVSFYNNEISEKSEIFDDQFSVERPDGSNFTLKIRSTKLEDSAMYFCASRSSGGSLTGELFFGEGSRLTVL.

This clonotype was found many times. The gene calls are TRBV29-1 and TRBJ1-1; no firm D call. Germline CDR1 SQVTM, CDR2 ANQGSEA. The CDR3 contains 11 residues. Trimming left V 5 bases short and J 8 bases short, with 12 bases between. The CDR3 protein is CSVHRAAEAFF. The DNA of the CDR3 is TGCAGCGTTCATCGGGCAGCCGAAGCTTTCTTT.

A few counts support this clonotype. J is TRBJ2-3 and V is TRBV9, with TRBD1 matching 7 bases. J lost 0 bases, V lost 3 bases, and 4 bases had no gene match. The CDR3 totals 15 residues. Germline assignment: CDR1 SGDLS and CDR2 YYNGEE. CDR3 nucleotide sequence: TGTGCCAGCAGCGCCTCGGGACAGAGCACAGATACGCAGTATTTT. Protein product: CASSASGQSTDTQYF.

This clonotype came up many times. The gene calls are TRBV24-1 and TRBJ2-3; unclear D gene. The CDR3 totals 12 residues. CDR1 and CDR2 (germline): KGHDR, SFDVKD. V lost 3 bases, J lost 3 bases, and 3 bases lay in between. CDR3 in amino acids: CATSDKTDTQYF. Here the CDR3 DNA reads TGTGCCACCAGTGATAAGACAGATACGCAGTATTTT.

This clonotype was counted ten times or more. V gene TRBV10-3 combines with J gene TRBJ1-1; 8 bases map to TRBD1. CDR1 ENHRY and CDR2 SYGVKD come from the germline V gene. The ends lost 6 bases at V and 4 bases at J; junction bases unmatched: 7. CDR3 length: 14 residues. The CDR3 DNA reads as TGTGCCATCAGGAAAGGACAGGGTTTCACTGAAGCTTTCTTT. Translated, it gives CAIRKGQGFTEAFF.

This clonotype was detected ten times or more. This chain uses TRBV7-2 with TRBJ1-4; no reliable D call. In germline, CDR1 is SGHTA, CDR2 FQGNSA. This CDR3 spans 14 amino acids. V lost 6 bases and J lost 5, with 13 bases in between. In nucleotides, the CDR3 is TGTGCCAGCAGTTTCGGGCCGGGAAATGAAAAACTGTTTTTT. It codes for CASSFGPGNEKLFF.